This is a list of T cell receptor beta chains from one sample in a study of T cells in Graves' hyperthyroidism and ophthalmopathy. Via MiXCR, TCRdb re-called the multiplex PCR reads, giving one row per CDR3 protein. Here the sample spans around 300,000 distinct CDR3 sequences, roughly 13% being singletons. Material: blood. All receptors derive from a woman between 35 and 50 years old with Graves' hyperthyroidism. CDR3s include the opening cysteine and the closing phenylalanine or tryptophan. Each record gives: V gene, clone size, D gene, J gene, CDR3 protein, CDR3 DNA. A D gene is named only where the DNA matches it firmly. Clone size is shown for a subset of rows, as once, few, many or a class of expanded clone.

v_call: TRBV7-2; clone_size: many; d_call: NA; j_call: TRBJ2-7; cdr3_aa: CASSLVLGRAYEQYF; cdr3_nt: TGTGCCAGCAGCTTAGTTCTAGGCAGGGCCTACGAGCAGTACTTC
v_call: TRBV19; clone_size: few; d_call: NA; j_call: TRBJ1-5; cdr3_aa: CASSIGSGRTIRPQHF; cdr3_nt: TGTGCCAGTAGTATAGGTAGCGGCAGGACCATCAGGCCCCAGCATTTT
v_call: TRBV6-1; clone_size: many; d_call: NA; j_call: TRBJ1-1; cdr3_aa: CASSRGSTEAFF; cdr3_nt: TGTGCCAGCAGCAGGGGTAGCACTGAAGCTTTCTTT
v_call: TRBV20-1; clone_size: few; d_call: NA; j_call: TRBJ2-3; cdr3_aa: CSATDWRRTSTDTQYF; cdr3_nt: TGCAGTGCTACAGACTGGAGGAGAACTAGCACAGATACGCAGTATTTT
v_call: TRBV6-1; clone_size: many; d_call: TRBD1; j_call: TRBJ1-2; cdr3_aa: CASLRDRGANYGYTF; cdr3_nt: TGTGCCAGTCTCCGGGACAGGGGAGCTAACTATGGCTACACCTTC
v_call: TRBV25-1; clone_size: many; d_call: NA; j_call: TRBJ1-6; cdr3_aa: CASSSGQGSPLHF; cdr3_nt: TGTGCCAGCAGTTCGGGACAAGGTTCACCCCTCCACTTT
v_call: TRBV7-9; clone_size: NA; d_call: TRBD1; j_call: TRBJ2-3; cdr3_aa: CASSRWDSNTDTQYF; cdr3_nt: TGTGCCAGCAGCAGGTGGGACAGTAACACAGATACGCAGTATTTT
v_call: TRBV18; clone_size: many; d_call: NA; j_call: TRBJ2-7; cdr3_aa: CASSPNGREYNEQYF; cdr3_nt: TGTGCCAGCTCACCAAACGGCAGGGAGTACAACGAGCAGTACTTC
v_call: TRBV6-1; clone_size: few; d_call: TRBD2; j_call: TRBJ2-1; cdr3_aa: CASSVPGLEMGAQFF; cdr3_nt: TGTGCCAGCAGTGTTCCGGGACTAGAGATGGGGGCGCAGTTCTTC
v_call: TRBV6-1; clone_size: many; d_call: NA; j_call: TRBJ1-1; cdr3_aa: CASSSYTNTEAFF; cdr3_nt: TGTGCCAGCAGTTCGTACACGAACACTGAAGCTTTCTTT
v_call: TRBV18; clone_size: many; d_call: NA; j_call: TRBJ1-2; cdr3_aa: CASSPRDEGYTF; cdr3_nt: TGTGCCAGCTCACCACGGGACGAGGGCTACACCTTC
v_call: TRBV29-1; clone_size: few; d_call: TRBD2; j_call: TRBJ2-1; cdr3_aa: CSVDLGGSEQFF; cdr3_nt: TGCAGCGTCGACCTCGGGGGGTCCGAGCAGTTCTTC
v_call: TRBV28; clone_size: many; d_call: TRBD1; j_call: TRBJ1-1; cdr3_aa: CAAMDRVGTEAFF; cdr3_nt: TGTGCCGCAATGGACAGGGTTGGCACTGAAGCTTTCTTT
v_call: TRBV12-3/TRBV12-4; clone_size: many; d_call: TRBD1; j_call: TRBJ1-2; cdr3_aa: CASSQVQGGYGYTF; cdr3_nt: TGTGCCAGCAGTCAAGTACAGGGGGGCTATGGCTACACCTTC
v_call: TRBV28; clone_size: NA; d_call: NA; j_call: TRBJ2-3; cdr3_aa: CASSFSTGEGGDTQYF; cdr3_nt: TGTGCCAGCAGTTTTTCTACGGGAGAGGGCGGAGATACGCAGTATTTT
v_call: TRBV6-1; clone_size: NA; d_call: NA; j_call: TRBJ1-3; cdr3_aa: CASSEPSLSGNTIYF; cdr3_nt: TGTGCCAGCAGTGAACCCTCGCTTAGCGGAAACACCATATATTTT
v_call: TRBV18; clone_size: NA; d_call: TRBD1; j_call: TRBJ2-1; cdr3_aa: CASSKGADEQFF; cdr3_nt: TGTGCCAGCTCTAAGGGGGCCGATGAGCAGTTCTTC
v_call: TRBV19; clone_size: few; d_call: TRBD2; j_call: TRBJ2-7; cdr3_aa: CASSPSGGVYEQYF; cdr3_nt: TGTGCCAGTAGCCCTAGCGGGGGGGTCTACGAGCAGTACTTC
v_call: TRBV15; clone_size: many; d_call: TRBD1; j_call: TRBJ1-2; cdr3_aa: CATSRDSGTALGYTF; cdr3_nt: TGTGCCACCAGCAGAGATAGCGGGACAGCACTTGGCTACACCTTC
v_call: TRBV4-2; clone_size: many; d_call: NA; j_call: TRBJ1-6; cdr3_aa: CASSQVEGAGRAPLHF; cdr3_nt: TGTGCCAGCAGCCAAGTCGAAGGCGCAGGGAGGGCACCCCTCCACTTT
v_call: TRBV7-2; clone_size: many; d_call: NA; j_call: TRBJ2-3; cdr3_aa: CASSLAHYGDTQYF; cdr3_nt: TGTGCCAGCAGCTTAGCGCACTACGGGGATACGCAGTATTTT
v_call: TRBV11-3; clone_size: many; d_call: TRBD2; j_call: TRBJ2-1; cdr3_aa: CASSPQRDRFF; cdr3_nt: TGTGCCAGCAGCCCACAGCGGGACCGGTTCTTC
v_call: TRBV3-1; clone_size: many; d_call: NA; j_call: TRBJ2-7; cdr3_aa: CASSHSYEQYF; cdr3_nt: TGTGCCAGCAGCCACTCCTACGAGCAGTACTTC
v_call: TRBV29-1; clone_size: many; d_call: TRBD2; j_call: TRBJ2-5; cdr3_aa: CSVAGQREGGETQYF; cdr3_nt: TGCAGCGTTGCGGGACAGCGGGAGGGCGGAGAGACCCAGTACTTC
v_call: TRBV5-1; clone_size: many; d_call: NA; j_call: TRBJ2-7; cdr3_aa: CASSLEQASYEQYF; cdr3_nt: TGCGCCAGCAGCTTGGAGCAGGCGAGCTACGAGCAGTACTTC
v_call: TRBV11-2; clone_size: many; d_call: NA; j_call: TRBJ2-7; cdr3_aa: CASSLELGSLSYEQYF; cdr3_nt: TGTGCCAGCAGCTTAGAGCTCGGGAGCCTTTCCTACGAGCAGTACTTC
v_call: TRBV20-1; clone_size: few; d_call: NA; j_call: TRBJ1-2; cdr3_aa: CSAEGPSLYGYTF; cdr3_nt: TGCAGTGCAGAGGGGCCGAGCCTCTATGGCTACACCTTC
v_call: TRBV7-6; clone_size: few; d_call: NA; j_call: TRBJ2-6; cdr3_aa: CASSLDHSGANVLTF; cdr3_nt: TGTGCCAGCAGCTTAGACCACTCTGGGGCCAACGTCCTGACTTTC
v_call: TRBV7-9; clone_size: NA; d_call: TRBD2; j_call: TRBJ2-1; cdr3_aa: CASSRLAGFYNEQFF; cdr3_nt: TGTGCCAGCAGCCGACTAGCGGGGTTTTACAATGAGCAGTTCTTC
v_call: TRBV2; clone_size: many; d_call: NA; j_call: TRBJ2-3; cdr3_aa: CASSVLLEDTQYF; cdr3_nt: TGTGCCAGCAGTGTCTTACTAGAAGATACGCAGTATTTT
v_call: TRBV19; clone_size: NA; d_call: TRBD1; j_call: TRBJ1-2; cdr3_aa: CASSAGQGLPVGYTF; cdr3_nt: TGTGCCAGTAGTGCGGGACAGGGGTTACCAGTTGGCTACACCTTC
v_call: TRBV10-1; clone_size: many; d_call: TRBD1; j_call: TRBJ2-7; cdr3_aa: CASNLTPGQGSYEQYF; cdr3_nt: TGCGCCAGCAACCTTACACCGGGACAGGGGTCCTACGAGCAGTACTTC
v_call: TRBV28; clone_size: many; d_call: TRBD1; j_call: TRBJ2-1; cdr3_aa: CASSPQWGRGNEQFF; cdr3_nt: TGTGCCAGCAGTCCCCAGTGGGGCAGGGGGAATGAGCAGTTCTTC
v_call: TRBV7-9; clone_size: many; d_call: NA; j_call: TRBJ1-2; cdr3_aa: CASSASRDPYGYTF; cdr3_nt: TGTGCCAGCAGCGCGAGCCGGGATCCTTATGGCTACACCTTC
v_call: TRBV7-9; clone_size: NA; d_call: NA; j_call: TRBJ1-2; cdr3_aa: CASRRDGGYGYTF; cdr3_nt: TGTGCCAGCAGACGGGACGGTGGCTATGGCTACACCTTC
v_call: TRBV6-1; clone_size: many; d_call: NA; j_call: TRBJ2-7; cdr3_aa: CASSLGTLSEYF; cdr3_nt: TGTGCCAGCAGTTTGGGGACGCTATCCGAGTACTTC
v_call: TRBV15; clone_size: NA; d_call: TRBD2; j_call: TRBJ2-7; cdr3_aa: CATSRSYSGSGYEQYF; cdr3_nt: TGTGCCACCAGCAGATCCTATAGCGGGAGCGGCTACGAGCAGTACTTC
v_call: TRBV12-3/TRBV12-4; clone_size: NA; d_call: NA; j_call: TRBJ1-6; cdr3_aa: CASSPWDGYSPLHF; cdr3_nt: TGTGCCAGCAGCCCATGGGACGGATATTCACCCCTCCACTTT
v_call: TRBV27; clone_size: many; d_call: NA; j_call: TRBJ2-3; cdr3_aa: CASSLGGGRTDTQYF; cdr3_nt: TGTGCCAGCAGTTTGGGGGGGGGGCGCACAGATACGCAGTATTTT
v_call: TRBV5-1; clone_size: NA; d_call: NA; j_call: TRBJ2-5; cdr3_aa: CASSAQGPETQYF; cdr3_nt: TGCGCCAGCAGCGCCCAGGGGCCTGAGACCCAGTACTTC
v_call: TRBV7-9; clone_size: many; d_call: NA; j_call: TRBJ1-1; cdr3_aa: CASTPGGAGNTEAFF; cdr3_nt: TGTGCCAGCACCCCTGGGGGGGCTGGGAACACTGAAGCTTTCTTT
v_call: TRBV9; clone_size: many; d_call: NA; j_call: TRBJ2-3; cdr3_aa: CASSRDPPDTQYF; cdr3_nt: TGTGCCAGCAGCCGGGACCCACCAGATACGCAGTATTTT
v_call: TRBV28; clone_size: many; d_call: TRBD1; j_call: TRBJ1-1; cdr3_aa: CASSGGQAKAFF; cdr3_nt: TGTGCCAGCAGTGGAGGACAGGCTAAAGCTTTCTTT
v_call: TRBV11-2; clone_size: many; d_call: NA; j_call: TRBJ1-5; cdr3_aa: CASSLVPEQPQHF; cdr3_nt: TGTGCCAGCAGCTTAGTCCCAGAACAGCCCCAGCATTTT
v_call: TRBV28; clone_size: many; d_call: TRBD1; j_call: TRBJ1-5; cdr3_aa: CASSLSRGRQPQHF; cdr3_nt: TGTGCCAGCAGTTTGAGCAGGGGGAGACAGCCCCAGCATTTT